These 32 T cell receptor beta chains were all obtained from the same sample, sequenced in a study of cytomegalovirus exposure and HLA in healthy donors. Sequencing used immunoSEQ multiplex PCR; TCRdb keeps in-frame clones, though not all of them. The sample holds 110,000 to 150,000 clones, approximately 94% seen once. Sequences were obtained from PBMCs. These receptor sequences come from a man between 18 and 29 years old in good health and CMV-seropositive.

The CDR3 spells CAWRPMGHRGLGNTIYF. The DNA of the CDR3 is TGTGCCTGGAGGCCAATGGGGCACAGGGGGCTTGGAAACACCATATATTTT. The V and J genes are TRBV30 and TRBJ1-3, with TRBD1 matching over 9 bases. J was trimmed by 3 bases and V by 3 bases; bases with no gene match: 12. CDR1 GTSNPN and CDR2 SVGIG come from the germline V gene (reference sequence). The CDR3 runs 17 residues.

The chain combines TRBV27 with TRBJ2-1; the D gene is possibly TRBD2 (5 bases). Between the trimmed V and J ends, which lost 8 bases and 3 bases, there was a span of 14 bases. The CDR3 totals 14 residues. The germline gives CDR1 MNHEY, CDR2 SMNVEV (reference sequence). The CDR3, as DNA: TGTGCCAGCGGTCGGGATGGGTACTACAATGAGCAGTTCTTC. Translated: CASGRDGYYNEQFF.

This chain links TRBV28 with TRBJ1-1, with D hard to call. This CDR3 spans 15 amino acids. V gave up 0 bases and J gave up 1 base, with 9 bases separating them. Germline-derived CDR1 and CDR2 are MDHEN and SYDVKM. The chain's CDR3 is CASSLWAETNTEAFF. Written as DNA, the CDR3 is TGTGCCAGCAGTTTATGGGCAGAAACGAACACTGAAGCTTTCTTT.

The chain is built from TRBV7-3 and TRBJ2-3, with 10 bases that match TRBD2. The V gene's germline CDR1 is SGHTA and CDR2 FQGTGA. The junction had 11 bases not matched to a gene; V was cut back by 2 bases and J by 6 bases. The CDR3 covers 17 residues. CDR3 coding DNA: TGTGCCAGCAGCTTAGCAGGGGCTAGCGGGAGTGGGGATACGCAGTATTTT. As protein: CASSLAGASGSGDTQYF.

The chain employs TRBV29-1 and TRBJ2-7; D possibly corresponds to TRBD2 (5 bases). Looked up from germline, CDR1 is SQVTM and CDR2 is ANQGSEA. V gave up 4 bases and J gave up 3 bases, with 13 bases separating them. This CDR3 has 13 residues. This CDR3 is CSVGGPGIYEQYF. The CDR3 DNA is TGCAGCGTTGGAGGCCCGGGGATCTACGAGCAGTACTTC.

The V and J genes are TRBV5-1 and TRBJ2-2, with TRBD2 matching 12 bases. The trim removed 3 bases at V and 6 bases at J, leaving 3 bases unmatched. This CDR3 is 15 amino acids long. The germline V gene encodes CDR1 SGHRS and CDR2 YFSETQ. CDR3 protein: CASSSLAGGPGELFF. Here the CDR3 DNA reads TGCGCCAGCAGCTCCCTAGCGGGAGGGCCCGGGGAGCTGTTTTTT.

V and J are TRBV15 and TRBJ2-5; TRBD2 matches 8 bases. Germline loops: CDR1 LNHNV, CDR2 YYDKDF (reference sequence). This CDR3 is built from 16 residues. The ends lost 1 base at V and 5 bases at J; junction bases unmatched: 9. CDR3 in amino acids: CATSRGPAGVVETQYF. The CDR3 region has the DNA TGTGCCACCAGCAGAGGGCCAGCGGGAGTTGTTGAGACCCAGTACTTC.

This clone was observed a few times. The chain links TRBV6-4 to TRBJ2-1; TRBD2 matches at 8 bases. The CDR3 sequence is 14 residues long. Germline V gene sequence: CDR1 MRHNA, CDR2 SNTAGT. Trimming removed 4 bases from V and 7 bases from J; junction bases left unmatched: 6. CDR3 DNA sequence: TGTGCCAGCAGTGTGGAGCGGGAGTCGAATGAGCAGTTCTTC. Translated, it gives CASSVERESNEQFF.

The CDR3 reads CATSKGHSYEQYF. In DNA form, the CDR3 reads TGTGCCACCAGCAAAGGACACTCCTACGAGCAGTACTTC. The gene calls are TRBV15 and TRBJ2-7; D is possibly TRBD1 (5 bases). Germline values: CDR1 LNHNV, CDR2 YYDKDF (reference sequence). With 4 bases removed from V and 0 bases from J, the gap between germline ends came to 7 bases. The CDR3 has 13 amino acids.

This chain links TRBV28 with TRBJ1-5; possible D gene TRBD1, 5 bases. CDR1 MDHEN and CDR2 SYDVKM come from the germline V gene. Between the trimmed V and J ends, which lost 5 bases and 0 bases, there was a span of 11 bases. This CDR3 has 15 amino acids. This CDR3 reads CASSLGTDSNQPQHF. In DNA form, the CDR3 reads TGTGCCAGCAGTCTCGGGACTGATAGCAATCAGCCCCAGCATTTT.

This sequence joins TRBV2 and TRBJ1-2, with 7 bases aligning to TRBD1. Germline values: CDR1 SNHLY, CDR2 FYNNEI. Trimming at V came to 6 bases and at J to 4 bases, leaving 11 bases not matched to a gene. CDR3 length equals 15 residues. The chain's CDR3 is CASRVTHRGSYGYTF. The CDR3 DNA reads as TGTGCCAGCAGGGTTACCCACAGGGGCAGCTATGGCTACACCTTC.

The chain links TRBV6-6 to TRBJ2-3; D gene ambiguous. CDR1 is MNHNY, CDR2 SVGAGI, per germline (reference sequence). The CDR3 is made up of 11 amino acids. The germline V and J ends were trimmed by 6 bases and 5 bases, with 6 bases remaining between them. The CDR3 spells CASRREDTQYF. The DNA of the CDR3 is TGTGCCAGCAGGAGAGAAGATACGCAGTATTTT.

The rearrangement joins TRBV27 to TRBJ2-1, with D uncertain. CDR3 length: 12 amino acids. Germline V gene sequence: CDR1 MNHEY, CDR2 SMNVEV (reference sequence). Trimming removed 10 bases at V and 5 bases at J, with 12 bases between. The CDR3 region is CATRAPHNEQFF. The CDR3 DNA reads TGTGCCACCCGAGCTCCCCACAATGAGCAGTTCTTC.

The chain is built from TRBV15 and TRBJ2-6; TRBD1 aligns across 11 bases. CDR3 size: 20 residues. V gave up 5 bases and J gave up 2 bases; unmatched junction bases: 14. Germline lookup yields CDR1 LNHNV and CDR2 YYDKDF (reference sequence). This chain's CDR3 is CATSPGTGGRWYAGANVLTF. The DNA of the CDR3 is TGTGCCACCAGCCCGGGGACAGGGGGAAGGTGGTATGCTGGGGCCAACGTCCTGACTTTC.

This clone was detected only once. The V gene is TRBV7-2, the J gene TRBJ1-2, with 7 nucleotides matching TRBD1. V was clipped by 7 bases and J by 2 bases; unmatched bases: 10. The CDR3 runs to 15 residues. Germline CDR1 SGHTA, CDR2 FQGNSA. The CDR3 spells CASKLGPGGNYGYTF. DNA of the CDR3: TGTGCCAGCAAGTTAGGTCCAGGGGGGAACTATGGCTACACCTTC.

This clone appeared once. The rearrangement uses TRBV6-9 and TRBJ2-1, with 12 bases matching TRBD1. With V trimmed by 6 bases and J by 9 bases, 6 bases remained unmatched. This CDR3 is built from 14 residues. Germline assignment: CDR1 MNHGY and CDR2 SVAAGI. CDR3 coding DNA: TGTGCCAGCAGGGGGACAGGGGGCAAGGGTGAGCAGTTCTTC. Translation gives CASRGTGGKGEQFF.

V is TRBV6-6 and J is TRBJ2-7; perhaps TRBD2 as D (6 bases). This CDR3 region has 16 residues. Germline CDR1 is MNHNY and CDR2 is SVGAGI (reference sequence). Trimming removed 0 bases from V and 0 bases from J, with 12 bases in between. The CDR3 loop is CASSYSGTSSSYEQYF. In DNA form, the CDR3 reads TGTGCCAGCAGTTACTCAGGGACTTCCAGCTCCTACGAGCAGTACTTC.

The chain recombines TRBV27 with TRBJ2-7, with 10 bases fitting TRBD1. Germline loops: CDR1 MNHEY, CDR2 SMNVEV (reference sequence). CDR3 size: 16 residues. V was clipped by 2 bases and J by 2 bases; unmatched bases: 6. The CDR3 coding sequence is TGTGCCAGCAGTTTAGGGACCGGGACAGGGGCCTACGAGCAGTACTTC. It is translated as CASSLGTGTGAYEQYF.

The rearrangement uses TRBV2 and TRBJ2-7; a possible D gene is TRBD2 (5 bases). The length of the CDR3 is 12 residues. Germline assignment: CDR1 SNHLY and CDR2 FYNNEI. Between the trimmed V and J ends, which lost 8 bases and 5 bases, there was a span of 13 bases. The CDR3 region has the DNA TGTGCCAGCCGGACTTTCGAACACGAGCAGTACTTC. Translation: CASRTFEHEQYF.

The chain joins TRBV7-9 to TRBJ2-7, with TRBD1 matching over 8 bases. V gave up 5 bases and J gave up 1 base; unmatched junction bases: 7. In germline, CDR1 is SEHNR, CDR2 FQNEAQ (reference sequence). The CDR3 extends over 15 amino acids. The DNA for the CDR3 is TGTGCCAGCAGCCCCATTGGACAGGGTTCCTACGAGCAGTACTTC. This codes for CASSPIGQGSYEQYF.

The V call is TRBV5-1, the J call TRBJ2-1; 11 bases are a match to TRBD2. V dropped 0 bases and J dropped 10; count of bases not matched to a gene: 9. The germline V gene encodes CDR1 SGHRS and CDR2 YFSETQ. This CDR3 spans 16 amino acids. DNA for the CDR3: TGCGCCAGCAGCTTGGCCCCGGGGACTAGCGGCTACGAGCAGTTCTTC. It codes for CASSLAPGTSGYEQFF. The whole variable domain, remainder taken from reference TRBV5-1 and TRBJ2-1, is KAGVTQTPRYLIKTRGQQVTLSCSPISGHRSVSWYQQTPGQGLQFLFEYFSETQRNKGNFPGRFSGRQFSNSRSEMNVSTLELGDSALYLCASSLAPGTSGYEQFFGPGTRLTVL.

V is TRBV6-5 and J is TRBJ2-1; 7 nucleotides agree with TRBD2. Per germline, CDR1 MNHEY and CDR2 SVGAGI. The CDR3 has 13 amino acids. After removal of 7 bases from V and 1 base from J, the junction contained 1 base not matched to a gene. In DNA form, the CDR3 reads TGTGCCAGCAAACTAGCGTCCTACAATGAGCAGTTCTTC. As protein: CASKLASYNEQFF.

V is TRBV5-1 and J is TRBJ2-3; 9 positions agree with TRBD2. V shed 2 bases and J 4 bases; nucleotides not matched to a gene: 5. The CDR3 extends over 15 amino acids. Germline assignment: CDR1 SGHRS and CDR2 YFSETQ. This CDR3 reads CASSFAGGWSDTQYF. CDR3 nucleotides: TGCGCCAGCAGCTTTGCGGGAGGGTGGTCAGATACGCAGTATTTT. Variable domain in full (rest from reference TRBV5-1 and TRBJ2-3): KAGVTQTPRYLIKTRGQQVTLSCSPISGHRSVSWYQQTPGQGLQFLFEYFSETQRNKGNFPGRFSGRQFSNSRSEMNVSTLELGDSALYLCASSFAGGWSDTQYFGPGTRLTVL.

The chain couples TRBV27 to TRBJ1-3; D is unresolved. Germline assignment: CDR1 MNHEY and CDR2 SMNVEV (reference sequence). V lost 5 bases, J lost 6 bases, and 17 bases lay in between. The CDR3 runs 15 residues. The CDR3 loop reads CASSPVRWSLNTIYF. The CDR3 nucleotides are TGTGCCAGCAGTCCTGTTAGATGGTCTCTAAACACCATATATTTT.

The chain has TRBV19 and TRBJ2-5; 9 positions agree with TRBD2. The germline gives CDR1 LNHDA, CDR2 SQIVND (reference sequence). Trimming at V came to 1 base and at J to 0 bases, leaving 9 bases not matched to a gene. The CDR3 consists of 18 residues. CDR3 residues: CASSIVAGANDDQETQYF. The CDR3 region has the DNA TGTGCCAGTAGTATAGTAGCGGGAGCAAACGACGACCAAGAGACCCAGTACTTC. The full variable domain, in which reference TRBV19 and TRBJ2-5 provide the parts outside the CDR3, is DGGITQSPKYLFRKEGQNVTLSCEQNLNHDAMYWYRQDPGQGLRLIYYSQIVNDFQKGDIAEGYSVSREKKESFPLTVTSAQKNPTAFYLCASSIVAGANDDQETQYFGPGTRLLVL.

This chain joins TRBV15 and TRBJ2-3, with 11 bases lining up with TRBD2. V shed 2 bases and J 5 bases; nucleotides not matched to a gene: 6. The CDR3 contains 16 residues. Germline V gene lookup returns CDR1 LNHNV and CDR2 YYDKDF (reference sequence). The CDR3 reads CATSRLAGGPGDTQYF. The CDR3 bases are TGTGCCACCAGCAGATTAGCGGGAGGGCCGGGAGATACGCAGTATTTT.

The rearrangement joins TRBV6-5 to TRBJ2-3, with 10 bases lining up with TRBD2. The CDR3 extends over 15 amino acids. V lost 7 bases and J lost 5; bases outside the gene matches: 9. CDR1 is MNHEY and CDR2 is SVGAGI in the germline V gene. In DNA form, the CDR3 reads TGTGCCAGCACACGAGCGGGAGGGCCCCAAGATACGCAGTATTTT. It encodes CASTRAGGPQDTQYF.

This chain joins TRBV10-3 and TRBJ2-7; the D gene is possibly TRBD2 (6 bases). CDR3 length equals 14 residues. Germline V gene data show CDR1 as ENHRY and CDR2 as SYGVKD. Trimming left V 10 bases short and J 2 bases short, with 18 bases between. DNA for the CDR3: TGTGCCACCGGAGGGGCAGAGAATACCTACGAGCAGTACTTC. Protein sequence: CATGGAENTYEQYF.

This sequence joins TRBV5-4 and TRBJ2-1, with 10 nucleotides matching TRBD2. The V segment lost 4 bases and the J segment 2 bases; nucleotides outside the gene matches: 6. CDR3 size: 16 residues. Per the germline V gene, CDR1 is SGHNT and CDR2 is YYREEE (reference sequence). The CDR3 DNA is TGTGCCAGCAGCGGAGTAGCGGGAGGAACCTACAATGAGCAGTTCTTC. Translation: CASSGVAGGTYNEQFF.

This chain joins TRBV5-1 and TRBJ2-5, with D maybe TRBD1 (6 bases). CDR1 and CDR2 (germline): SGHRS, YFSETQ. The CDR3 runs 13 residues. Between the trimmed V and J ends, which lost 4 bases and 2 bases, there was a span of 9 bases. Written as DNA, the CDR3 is TGCGCCAGCAGCCGTGGACAGCAAGAGACCCAGTACTTC. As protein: CASSRGQQETQYF.

CDR3 protein: CASSSSTRNEQYF. CDR3 DNA sequence: TGTGCCAGCAGCTCCTCAACTAGGAACGAGCAGTACTTC. The chain employs TRBV7-8 and TRBJ2-7, with a possible D match to TRBD2 (5 bases). Trimming cost V 4 bases and J 5 bases, with 12 bases left between them. This CDR3 has 13 amino acids. CDR1 and CDR2 (germline): SGHVS, FQNEAQ. Full variable domain (remainder filled in from reference TRBV7-8 and TRBJ2-7): GAGVSQSPRYKVAKRGQDVALRCDPISGHVSLFWYQQALGQGPEFLTYFQNEAQLDKSGLPSDRFFAERPEGSVSTLKIQRTQQEDSAVYLCASSSSTRNEQYFGPGTRLTVT.

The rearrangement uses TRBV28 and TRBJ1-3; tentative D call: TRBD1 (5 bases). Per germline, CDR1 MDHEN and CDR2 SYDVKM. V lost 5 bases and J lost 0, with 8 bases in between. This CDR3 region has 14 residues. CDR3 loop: CASSIDSSGNTIYF. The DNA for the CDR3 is TGTGCCAGCAGTATAGACAGCTCTGGAAACACCATATATTTT.